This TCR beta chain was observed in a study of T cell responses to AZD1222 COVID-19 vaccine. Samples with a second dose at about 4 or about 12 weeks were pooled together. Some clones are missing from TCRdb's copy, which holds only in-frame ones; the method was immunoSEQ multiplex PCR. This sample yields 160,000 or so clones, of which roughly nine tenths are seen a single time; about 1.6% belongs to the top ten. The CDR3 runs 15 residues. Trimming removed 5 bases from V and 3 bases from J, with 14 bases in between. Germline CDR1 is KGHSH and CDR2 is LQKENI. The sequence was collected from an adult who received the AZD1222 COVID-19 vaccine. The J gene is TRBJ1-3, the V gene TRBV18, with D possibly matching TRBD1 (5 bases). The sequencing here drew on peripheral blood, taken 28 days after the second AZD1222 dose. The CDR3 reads CASSDRGTHGNTIYF. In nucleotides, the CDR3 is TGTGCCAGCTCAGACCGTGGGACGCATGGAAACACCATATATTTT.